This T cell receptor (beta chain) was retrieved from a study of Ad26.COV2.S vaccination and SARS-CoV-2 variants. Treatment described: around 19 received Ad26.COV2.S at low or high dose, single or two shots; about 5 received placebo; per-sample allocation not given. Day 63 following the first vaccine or placebo injection was when the samples were taken. Generated by immunoSEQ multiplex PCR, the TCRdb table keeps only in-frame clones and is missing some. The repertoire consists of 380,000 or so clones, with 83% occurring once and the leading ten covering roughly 7.4%. In regard to this clone: The antigen remains undetermined.

Trimming stripped 6 bases from V and 8 bases from J, with 16 bases between. Germline V gene lookup returns CDR1 KGHDR and CDR2 SFDVKD. The CDR3 loop spans 14 amino acids. Study conclusions and caveats: Breadth, reportedly substantial, characterized the spike-specific CD8+ and CD4+ T cell responses after vaccination.

The chain couples TRBV24-1 to TRBJ2-1; maybe TRBD2 (5 bases). The sequencing used peripheral blood, collected in a trial of Ad26.COV2.S vaccine versus placebo. The origin of this receptor is a person between 18 and 65 years old who received the Ad26.COV2.S COVID-19 vaccine or a placebo. In nucleotides, the CDR3 is TGTGCCACCAGTCACCGCTCCGTTAGCGATGAGCAGTTCTTC. Amino acid sequence: CATSHRSVSDEQFF.